This entry describes one T cell receptor (beta chain). The antigen is unknown. The assay was immunoSEQ multiplex PCR, and TCRdb's table has in-frame clones only and misses some. The table records about 31,000 clones, around nine tenths of them present only once. The record originates from a study of OX40 agonist ivuxolimab in advanced cancers. Germline assignment: CDR1 MNHNY and CDR2 SVGAGI (reference sequence). CDR3 size: 15 residues. The trim removed 7 bases at V and 3 bases at J, leaving 8 bases unmatched. Study-level points and caveats: People who partly responded at 0.1-3.0 mg/kg had some of the least clonal expansion seen. Low normalized T-cell clonal expansion was also seen in some nonresponders. The CD4+ and CD8+ T cells in the blood had expanded clonally by week 6 at 0.1 to 3.0 mg/kg.

The TCR comes from an adult with an advanced solid tumor such as melanoma, head and neck, liver or kidney cancer. The specimen was CD4+ or CD8+ T cells sorted from blood, collected in a trial of the OX40 agonist ivuxolimab. The V call is TRBV6-6, the J call TRBJ2-1, with 8 bases identical to TRBD2. As DNA, the CDR3 is TGTGCCAGCATATTGAGCGGGGGAAACTACAATGAGCAGTTCTTC. Residues: CASILSGGNYNEQFF.